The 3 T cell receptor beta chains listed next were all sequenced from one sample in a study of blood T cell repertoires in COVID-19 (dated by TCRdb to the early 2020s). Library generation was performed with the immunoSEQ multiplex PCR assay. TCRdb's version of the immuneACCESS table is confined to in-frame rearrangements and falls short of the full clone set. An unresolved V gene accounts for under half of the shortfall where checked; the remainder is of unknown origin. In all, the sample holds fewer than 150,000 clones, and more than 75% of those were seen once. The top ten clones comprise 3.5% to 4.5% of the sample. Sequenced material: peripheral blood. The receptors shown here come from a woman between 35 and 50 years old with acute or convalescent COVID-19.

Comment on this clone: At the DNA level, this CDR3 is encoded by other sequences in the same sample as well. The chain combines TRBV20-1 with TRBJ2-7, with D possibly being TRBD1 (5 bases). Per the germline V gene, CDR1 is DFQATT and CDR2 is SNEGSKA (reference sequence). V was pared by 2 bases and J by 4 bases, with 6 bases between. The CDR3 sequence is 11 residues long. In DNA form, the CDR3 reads TGCAGTGCTAGAAGGGGATACGAGCAGTACTTC. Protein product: CSARRGYEQYF.

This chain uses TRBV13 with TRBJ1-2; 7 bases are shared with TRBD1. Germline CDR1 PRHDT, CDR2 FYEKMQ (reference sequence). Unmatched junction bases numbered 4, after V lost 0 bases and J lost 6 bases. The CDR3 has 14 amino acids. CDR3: CASSLGTGSHGYTF. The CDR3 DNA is TGTGCCAGCAGCTTAGGGACAGGGAGTCATGGCTACACCTTC.

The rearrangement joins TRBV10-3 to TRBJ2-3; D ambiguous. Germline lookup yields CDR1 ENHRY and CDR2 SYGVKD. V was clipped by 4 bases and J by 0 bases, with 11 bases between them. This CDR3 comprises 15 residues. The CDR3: CAISGGRPSTDTQYF. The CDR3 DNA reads TGTGCCATCAGTGGAGGCAGACCTAGCACAGATACGCAGTATTTT.